The next 31 T cell receptor beta chains were all read from a single sample in a study of blood T cell repertoires in COVID-19 (dated by TCRdb to about 2020). The method was the immunoSEQ multiplex PCR assay. TCRdb retrieved this table from immuneACCESS and kept in-frame rearrangements only. Not all clones are present; in checked studies, unresolved V genes account for under half, and no reason is known for the remainder. This sample comprises 100,000 to 150,000 clones, less than 90% of them detected only once. Jointly, the top ten make up more than 20% of the sample. Material: peripheral blood. These TCRs come from a woman older than 75 with acute or convalescent COVID-19.

The chain joins TRBV5-6 to TRBJ1-6; D ambiguous. V lost 1 base and J lost 11, with 10 bases in between. The germline CDR1 and CDR2 sequences are SGHDT and YYEEEE. The CDR3 covers 13 residues. The CDR3 region has the DNA TGTGCCAGCAGCTTGTCCCGGGTCCCACCCCTCCACTTT. Residues: CASSLSRVPPLHF.

The rearrangement uses TRBV5-1 and TRBJ2-2; 9 bases line up with TRBD2. Looked up from germline, CDR1 is SGHRS and CDR2 is YFSETQ. The CDR3 is 16 amino acids. V trimming: 4 bases; J trimming: 2 bases; junction bases outside the gene matches: 6. CDR3 in amino acids: CASSSASGVNTGELFF. The CDR3 coding sequence is TGCGCCAGCAGCAGCGCTAGCGGGGTTAACACCGGGGAGCTGTTTTTT.

V gene TRBV19 combines with J gene TRBJ1-5, with D possibly being TRBD1 (6 bases). In germline, CDR1 is LNHDA, CDR2 SQIVND (reference sequence). V was pared by 6 bases and J by 5 bases, with 17 bases between. The CDR3 extends over 15 amino acids. The CDR3 reads CASREGGATYQPQHF. CDR3 DNA: TGTGCCAGTAGGGAGGGGGGGGCGACCTATCAGCCCCAGCATTTT.

The DNA for the CDR3 is TGTGCCAGCAGCCGGATGAGGGTCGGGTATGGCTACACCTTC. This gives the protein CASSRMRVGYGYTF. The genes are TRBV3-1 (or the pseudogene TRBV3-2) and TRBJ1-2; D remains unclear. Trimming left V 4 bases short and J 5 bases short, with 14 bases between. This CDR3 comprises 14 residues. In germline, CDR1 is LGHDT, CDR2 YNNKEL (reference sequence).

V is TRBV3-1 (or the pseudogene TRBV3-2) and J is TRBJ1-4; D unclear. Germline values: CDR1 LGHDT, CDR2 YNNKEL (reference sequence). The CDR3 loop spans 14 amino acids. V was trimmed by 1 base and J by 6 bases, leaving 9 bases between them. CDR3 sequence reads: CASSQATGHEKLFF. The CDR3, as DNA: TGTGCCAGCAGCCAAGCGACTGGTCATGAAAAACTGTTTTTT.

The chain recombines TRBV5-6 with TRBJ1-2, with TRBD1 matching over 9 bases. V gave up 4 bases and J gave up 4 bases; unmatched junction bases: 5. This CDR3 contains 14 residues. Germline V gene sequence: CDR1 SGHDT, CDR2 YYEEEE. The CDR3 DNA reads as TGTGCCAGCAGCGCGGGACAGGGCAGCTATGGCTACACCTTC. This encodes CASSAGQGSYGYTF. Based on the CDR3 plus reference TRBV5-6 and TRBJ1-2, the full variable domain is DAGVTQSPTHLIKTRGQQVTLRCSPKSGHDTVSWYQQALGQGPQFIFQYYEEEERQRGNFPDRFSGHQFPNYSSELNVNALLLGDSALYLCASSAGQGSYGYTFGSGTRLTVV.

The chain links TRBV4-1 to TRBJ1-1; 7 bases map to TRBD1. CDR1 MGHRA and CDR2 YSYEKL come from the germline V gene. J lost 4 bases, V lost 4 bases, and 6 bases had no gene match. This CDR3 spans 14 amino acids. The CDR3 sequence is CASSLVRDSTEAFF. The CDR3 DNA sequence: TGCGCCAGCAGCCTTGTTAGGGACAGCACTGAAGCTTTCTTT.

A note on this clone: The sample has other DNA sequences that encode this CDR3 too. The chain has TRBV5-1 and TRBJ1-1, with a weak D call TRBD1 (6 bases). The length of the CDR3 is 14 residues. The germline CDR1 and CDR2 sequences are SGHRS and YFSETQ. V was pared by 5 bases and J by 0 bases, with 11 bases between. DNA for the CDR3: TGCGCCAGCAGTTTAGACAGGATGAACACTGAAGCTTTCTTT. Its translation: CASSLDRMNTEAFF.

The chain has TRBV28 and TRBJ1-1, with D possibly being TRBD1 (6 bases). This CDR3 contains 16 residues. From germline, CDR1 is MDHEN and CDR2 SYDVKM. V was pared by 6 bases and J by 2 bases, with 19 bases between. CDR3 amino acids: CASSPEGVRPNTEAFF. CDR3 in DNA: TGTGCCAGCAGCCCTGAGGGGGTACGGCCAAACACTGAAGCTTTCTTT. Full variable domain (outside the CDR3, taken from reference TRBV28 and TRBJ1-1): DVKVTQSSRYLVKRTGEKVFLECVQDMDHENMFWYRQDPGLGLRLIYFSYDVKMKEKGDIPEGYSVSREKKERFSLILESASTNQTSMYLCASSPEGVRPNTEAFFGQGTRLTVV.

The genes are TRBV4-2 and TRBJ1-6, with 9 bases fitting TRBD1. J was trimmed by 8 bases and V by 0 bases; bases with no gene match: 5. The length of the CDR3 is 16 residues. Germline V lookup: CDR1 LGHNA, CDR2 YNFKEQ. For the CDR3, the DNA is TGTGCCAGCAGCCAAGATCACCGACAGGGGGATTCACCCCTCCACTTT. Protein product: CASSQDHRQGDSPLHF.

The J gene is TRBJ1-1, the V gene TRBV5-5, with TRBD1 as a possible D gene (6 bases). V lost 7 bases and J lost 7, with 20 bases in between. Germline CDR1 reads SGHKS; CDR2 reads YYEKEE (reference sequence). The CDR3 spans 14 residues. CDR3: CASGTDSGRLEAFF. Written as DNA, the CDR3 is TGTGCCAGCGGCACGGACAGTGGGCGGCTTGAAGCTTTCTTT.

J is TRBJ2-3 and V is TRBV7-3; D gene uncertain. The CDR3 extends over 12 amino acids. V was shortened by 5 bases and J by 5 bases, with 8 bases between the two germline ends. Germline V gives CDR1 SGHTA, CDR2 FQGTGA. The chain's CDR3 is CASSGPGDTQYF. CDR3 DNA sequence: TGTGCCAGCAGCGGCCCAGGAGATACGCAGTATTTT.

The J gene is TRBJ2-7, the V gene TRBV2, with 7 nucleotides matching TRBD1. The CDR3 contains 15 residues. Trimming at V came to 8 bases and at J to 3 bases, leaving 13 bases not matched to a gene. CDR1 is SNHLY and CDR2 is FYNNEI in the germline V gene. The CDR3 spells CASQNRGFIVYEQYF. CDR3 coding DNA: TGTGCCAGCCAGAACAGGGGATTTATAGTCTACGAGCAGTACTTC.

This sequence joins TRBV19 and TRBJ1-1; no clear D. Germline lookup yields CDR1 LNHDA and CDR2 SQIVND (reference sequence). Trimming cost V 9 bases and J 0 bases, with 14 bases left between them. This CDR3 is built from 14 residues. CDR3 nucleotide sequence: TGTGCCAGCCGACGTGCGACTTTGAACACTGAAGCTTTCTTT. It translates to CASRRATLNTEAFF.

The CDR3 nucleotides are TGTGCCAGCAGCTTAGCGGGGGGGCTGGATACGCAGTATTTT. Amino acids: CASSLAGGLDTQYF. This rearrangement joins TRBV7-2 to TRBJ2-3, with D possibly matching TRBD2 (7 bases). CDR3 size: 14 residues. The germline V gene has CDR1 SGHTA and CDR2 FQGNSA. The germline V and J ends were trimmed by 0 bases and 6 bases, with 10 bases remaining between them. The variable domain in full, completed from reference TRBV7-2 and TRBJ2-3, reads GAGVSQSPSNKVTEKGKDVELRCDPISGHTALYWYRQSLGQGLEFLIYFQGNSAPDKSGLPSDRFSAERTGGSVSTLTIQRTQQEDSAVYLCASSLAGGLDTQYFGPGTRLTVL.

The V call is TRBV11-2, the J call TRBJ1-2, with 9 bases that match TRBD1. The CDR3 loop spans 14 amino acids. J was trimmed by 2 bases and V by 7 bases; bases with no gene match: 5. Germline CDR1 is SGHAT and CDR2 is FQNNGV. In DNA, the CDR3 is TGTGCCAGCACCACCACAGGGGGCAACTATGGCTACACCTTC. This translates into CASTTTGGNYGYTF.

V gene TRBV27 combines with J gene TRBJ1-2, with 11 bases identical to TRBD1. CDR3 length: 15 residues. V lost 2 bases to trimming and J lost 9 bases; unmatched junction nucleotides: 8. Per germline, CDR1 MNHEY and CDR2 SMNVEV (reference sequence). The CDR3 spells CASSLAGTGGFSYTF. The CDR3 coding sequence is TGTGCCAGCAGTTTAGCGGGGACAGGGGGTTTTAGCTACACCTTC.

The chain employs TRBV11-2 and TRBJ2-5; TRBD2 might be the D (5 bases). CDR1 is SGHAT, CDR2 FQNNGV, per germline. CDR3 length: 13 amino acids. The V end lost 5 bases, the J end lost 4 bases, and 11 bases lay between the germline ends. In DNA, the CDR3 is TGTGCCAGCAGCCCGGGGTCAGTAGAGACCCAGTACTTC. Protein: CASSPGSVETQYF.

The CDR3 DNA reads as TGTGCCAGCAGCTTCCCGGGACAGGGACAGCTAAACTATGGCTACACCTTC. It encodes CASSFPGQGQLNYGYTF. The chain has TRBV11-2 and TRBJ1-2; 9 bases line up with TRBD1. This CDR3 spans 17 amino acids. Per the germline V gene, CDR1 is SGHAT and CDR2 is FQNNGV. J was trimmed by 2 bases and V by 3 bases; bases with no gene match: 10.

The chain uses TRBV11-1 and TRBJ2-3; 9 nucleotides align to TRBD2. Losses at the gene ends were 5 bases for V and 4 bases for J; bases not matched to a gene: 10. CDR1 SGHAT and CDR2 FQDESV come from the germline V gene (reference sequence). The CDR3 contains 16 residues. The CDR3 bases are TGTGCCAGCAGCCCTACAGCGGGGGGCCTCTCAGATACGCAGTATTTT. Translating gives CASSPTAGGLSDTQYF.

The CDR3 protein is CASSFLGRGQYF. CDR3 DNA sequence: TGTGCCAGCAGCTTCCTAGGGAGGGGGCAGTACTTC. The rearrangement links TRBV5-6 to TRBJ2-7; 7 nucleotides line up with TRBD2. This CDR3 spans 12 amino acids. CDR1 SGHDT and CDR2 YYEEEE come from the germline V gene. Unmatched junction bases numbered 5, after V lost 2 bases and J lost 9 bases. Full variable domain (remainder filled in from reference TRBV5-6 and TRBJ2-7): DAGVTQSPTHLIKTRGQQVTLRCSPKSGHDTVSWYQQALGQGPQFIFQYYEEEERQRGNFPDRFSGHQFPNYSSELNVNALLLGDSALYLCASSFLGRGQYFGPGTRLTVT.

The chain is built from TRBV11-1 and TRBJ1-6, with D perhaps matching TRBD1 (6 bases). The CDR3 totals 14 residues. V shed 3 bases and J shed 7 bases, with 10 bases lying between them. The germline V gene encodes CDR1 SGHAT and CDR2 FQDESV (reference sequence). CDR3 sequence reads: CASSFSGENSPLHF. CDR3 nucleotide sequence: TGTGCCAGCAGCTTTTCAGGGGAAAATTCACCCCTCCACTTT.

This chain uses TRBV5-1 with TRBJ1-1; unclear D gene. The CDR3 runs to 15 residues. V lost 2 bases and J lost 1, with 12 bases in between. Germline loops: CDR1 SGHRS, CDR2 YFSETQ. The CDR3 DNA follows: TGCGCCAGCAGCTTTGTTCCGGGGTCGAACACTGAAGCTTTCTTT. It codes for CASSFVPGSNTEAFF.

The chain joins TRBV7-2 to TRBJ1-2, with D possibly TRBD1 on 6 matching bases. V dropped 6 bases and J dropped 8 bases, with 22 bases sitting between them. From germline, CDR1 is SGHTA and CDR2 FQGNSA. This CDR3 is built from 15 residues. The CDR3 coding sequence is TGTGCCAGCAGGTTGACCCCCAAACTAGGGGGAGGCTACACCTTC. Amino acids: CASRLTPKLGGGYTF.

This clone was counted many times. The rearrangement links TRBV10-3 to TRBJ1-1, with TRBD1 matching over 7 bases. This CDR3 spans 14 amino acids. Per the germline V gene, CDR1 is ENHRY and CDR2 is SYGVKD. The V gene end was trimmed by 4 bases and the J gene end by 5 bases; junction bases not matched to a gene: 7. CDR3 residues: CAISGGTVGTEAFF. The CDR3 DNA reads TGTGCCATCAGTGGGGGGACAGTCGGTACTGAAGCTTTCTTT.

The chain recombines TRBV9 with TRBJ1-3, with 10 bases aligning to TRBD1. Germline V gives CDR1 SGDLS, CDR2 YYNGEE. CDR3 length: 16 residues. Losses at the gene ends were 4 bases for V and 3 bases for J; bases not matched to a gene: 7. In DNA form, the CDR3 reads TGTGCCAGCAGCTCGGTGGGACAGGGGCATGGAAACACCATATATTTT. Protein sequence: CASSSVGQGHGNTIYF.

The V and J genes are TRBV12-3 or TRBV12-4 and TRBJ1-1, with D perhaps TRBD1 (5 bases). The CDR3 is 13 amino acids. Trimming cost V 5 bases and J 1 base, with 8 bases left between them. The CDR3 sequence is CASSADKNTEAFF. As DNA, the CDR3 is TGTGCCAGCAGTGCGGACAAGAACACTGAAGCTTTCTTT.

This clone showed up just a few times. The chain employs TRBV19 and TRBJ1-5; TRBD1 might be the D (6 bases). CDR1 and CDR2 from the germline V gene are LNHDA and SQIVND (reference sequence). The length of the CDR3 is 15 residues. V lost 10 bases and J 1 base, leaving 17 bases between the germline ends. As DNA, the CDR3 is TGTGCCACAGCCCCGGGAGGGGGAAGCAATCAGCCCCAGCATTTT. Its protein product is CATAPGGGSNQPQHF. The full variable domain, completed using reference TRBV19 and TRBJ1-5, is DGGITQSPKYLFRKEGQNVTLSCEQNLNHDAMYWYRQDPGQGLRLIYYSQIVNDFQKGDIAEGYSVSREKKESFPLTVTSAQKNPTAFYLCATAPGGGSNQPQHFGDGTRLSIL.

This chain joins TRBV7-8 and TRBJ2-3; D might be TRBD2 (5 bases). Germline CDR1 SGHVS, CDR2 FQNEAQ. The CDR3 has 15 residues. V was trimmed by 8 bases and J by 1 base, leaving 16 bases between them. CDR3 residues: CASFSLERGTDTQYF. CDR3 nucleotide sequence: TGTGCCAGCTTCTCACTAGAGCGAGGCACAGATACGCAGTATTTT.

This clone came up once. V and J are TRBV5-1 and TRBJ1-1; 7 nucleotides line up with TRBD1. The CDR3 runs to 13 residues. With V trimmed by 4 bases and J by 2 bases, 2 bases remained unmatched. CDR1 and CDR2 (germline): SGHRS, YFSETQ. CDR3 protein: CASSRDSNTEAFF. CDR3 coding DNA: TGCGCCAGCAGCCGGGACAGCAACACTGAAGCTTTCTTT.

This clone was counted a few times. The chain combines TRBV5-1 with TRBJ2-2; no clear D. V lost 0 bases, J lost 4 bases, and 4 bases lay in between. CDR3 length: 13 amino acids. Germline values: CDR1 SGHRS, CDR2 YFSETQ. The CDR3 DNA reads as TGCGCCAGCAGCTTGGGAGTCACCGGGGAGCTGTTTTTT. Translation: CASSLGVTGELFF. Full variable domain (rest looked up from reference TRBV5-1 and TRBJ2-2): KAGVTQTPRYLIKTRGQQVTLSCSPISGHRSVSWYQQTPGQGLQFLFEYFSETQRNKGNFPGRFSGRQFSNSRSEMNVSTLELGDSALYLCASSLGVTGELFFGEGSRLTVL.